Listed below are T cell receptor beta chains from one sample, sequenced in a study of vaccination and CD4 T cells after COVID-19. TCRdb used MiXCR to reprocess the PCR reads, holding one entry per CDR3 protein. The sample has roughly 18,000 distinct CDR3 sequences; around 44% are singletons. For these TCRs, the target antigens are not known. The sequenced sample consisted of CD4+ T cells from blood, cultured in vitro. The receptors come from a human donor who had recovered from COVID-19. CDR3s include the opening cysteine and the closing phenylalanine or tryptophan. A D gene is named only where the DNA matches it firmly. Some rows mark clone size as missing; the rest say once, few, many or name a class of expanded clone.

clone_size | d_call | cdr3_length | j_call | v_call | cdr3_aa | cdr3_nt
few | TRBD1 | 16 | TRBJ1-5 | TRBV19 | CASSIAPGQGRQPQHF | TGTGCCAGTAGTATTGCCCCGGGACAGGGAAGGCAGCCCCAGCATTTT
. | . | 13 | TRBJ2-7 | TRBV6-1 | CASSEEGRNEQYF | TGTGCCAGCAGTGAGGAGGGACGTAACGAGCAGTACTTC
. | . | 12 | TRBJ2-7 | TRBV6-2/TRBV6-3 | CASSYPHYEQYF | TGTGCCAGCAGTTATCCCCACTACGAGCAGTACTTC
. | TRBD1 | 14 | TRBJ2-5 | TRBV12-5 | CASGSDRGYETQYF | TGTGCTAGTGGTTCAGACAGGGGGTATGAGACCCAGTACTTC
few | TRBD2 | 15 | TRBJ2-1 | TRBV24-1 | CATATAASGHLEQFF | TGTGCCACTGCGACTGCGGCTAGCGGTCATCTAGAGCAGTTCTTC
. | TRBD2 | 14 | TRBJ2-3 | TRBV20-1 | CSARLSSGGDTQYF | TGCAGTGCTAGATTATCCAGCGGGGGGGATACGCAGTATTTT
few | TRBD1 | 16 | TRBJ2-7 | TRBV19 | CASSIGGRGHSYEQYF | TGTGCCAGTAGTATCGGCGGTAGGGGGCACTCCTACGAGCAGTACTTC
. | TRBD1 | 15 | TRBJ2-3 | TRBV5-1 | CASSLVGQGADTQYF | TGCGCCAGCAGCTTGGTGGGACAGGGCGCAGATACGCAGTATTTT
. | . | 13 | TRBJ2-4 | TRBV5-1 | CASSLAGDNIQYF | TGCGCCAGCAGCTTAGCCGGGGATAACATTCAGTACTTC
. | . | 16 | TRBJ2-3 | TRBV28 | CASSPAGLSSTDTQYF | TGTGCCAGCAGTCCCGCGGGGTTATCTAGCACAGATACGCAGTATTTT
. | TRBD2 | 15 | TRBJ2-7 | TRBV7-2 | CASSHGTSGGYEQYF | TGTGCCAGCAGCCATGGGACTAGCGGGGGGTACGAGCAGTACTTC
few | . | 14 | TRBJ1-4 | TRBV27 | CASRGWGGNEKLFF | TGTGCCAGCAGGGGGTGGGGGGGGAATGAAAAACTGTTTTTT
. | . | 15 | TRBJ1-6 | TRBV20-1 | CSARVRTHPGVSLHF | TGCAGTGCTAGAGTGAGGACACATCCTGGAGTCTCCCTCCACTTT
. | TRBD1 | 13 | TRBJ1-2 | TRBV20-1 | CSASWQGVSSYTF | TGCAGTGCTAGTTGGCAGGGGGTATCCAGCTACACCTTC
. | . | 14 | TRBJ1-3 | TRBV7-9 | CASSIQGGGNTIYF | TGTGCCAGCAGCATACAGGGAGGGGGAAACACCATATATTTT
. | . | 13 | TRBJ1-2 | TRBV20-1 | CSASGSVGYGYTF | TGCAGTGCTAGTGGGTCTGTGGGCTATGGCTACACCTTC
. | . | 12 | TRBJ2-2 | TRBV5-6 | CASSHTSGELFF | TGTGCCAGCAGCCACACTTCCGGGGAGCTGTTTTTT
. | TRBD2 | 19 | TRBJ2-5 | TRBV11-2 | CASSLDNMGLAGVRETQYF | TGTGCCAGCAGCTTAGATAACATGGGGCTAGCGGGAGTCAGAGAGACCCAGTACTTC
few | . | 14 | TRBJ1-2 | TRBV28 | CASRPDGGDYGYTF | TGTGCCAGCAGACCCGATGGGGGCGACTATGGCTACACCTTC
. | . | 14 | TRBJ1-1 | TRBV28 | CASRRQLTVTEAFF | TGTGCCAGCCGCAGACAGCTTACAGTCACTGAAGCTTTCTTT
. | . | 13 | TRBJ1-2 | TRBV2 | CASSGTANYGYTF | TGTGCCAGCAGTGGGACAGCAAACTATGGCTACACCTTC
. | . | 13 | TRBJ1-5 | TRBV19 | CASSMDVNQPQHF | TGTGCCAGTAGTATGGACGTCAATCAGCCCCAGCATTTT
once | . | 12 | TRBJ2-3 | TRBV2 | CAGGKNTDTQYF | TGTGCTGGCGGGAAAAACACAGATACGCAGTATTTT
. | . | 19 | TRBJ2-3 | TRBV7-2 | CASSQGRARRGSFTDTQYF | TGTGCCAGCAGCCAAGGCCGGGCCCGGAGGGGTTCCTTCACAGATACGCAGTATTTT
few | TRBD2 | 16 | TRBJ2-7 | TRBV7-8 | CASSLRTSGPSYEQYF | TGTGCCAGCAGCTTAAGGACTAGCGGGCCCTCCTACGAGCAGTACTTC
few | TRBD1 | 19 | TRBJ1-1 | TRBV7-8 | CASRQTTGQGAPGNTEAFF | TGTGCCAGCAGGCAAACTACGGGACAGGGAGCCCCAGGGAACACTGAAGCTTTCTTT
. | . | 14 | TRBJ2-5 | TRBV20-1 | CSAGYRTVQETQYF | TGCAGTGCCGGATACCGGACAGTCCAAGAGACCCAGTACTTC
. | . | 14 | TRBJ1-1 | TRBV10-1 | CASSERRMNTEAFF | TGCGCCAGCAGTGAACGGAGAATGAACACTGAAGCTTTCTTT
. | . | 16 | TRBJ2-5 | TRBV7-2 | CASSLGHGLAAETQYF | TGTGCCAGCAGCTTAGGCCATGGGCTAGCTGCCGAGACCCAGTACTTC
. | . | 13 | TRBJ1-4 | TRBV19 | CASRDRSTEKLFF | TGTGCCAGTCGGGACCGAAGTACTGAAAAACTGTTTTTT
medium-sized | . | 13 | TRBJ1-1 | TRBV12-3/TRBV12-4 | CASSLGVFTEAFF | TGTGCCAGCAGTTTGGGGGTCTTCACTGAAGCTTTCTTT
. | TRBD1 | 14 | TRBJ2-2 | TRBV2 | CATSGQGAAGELFF | TGTGCCACCTCCGGACAGGGGGCAGCCGGGGAGCTGTTTTTT
. | TRBD1 | 14 | TRBJ1-1 | TRBV11-2 | CASSTIGGHTEAFF | TGTGCCAGCAGCACTATAGGGGGCCACACTGAAGCTTTCTTT
. | . | 15 | TRBJ2-3 | TRBV2 | CASSGRQEGSDTQYF | TGTGCCAGCAGTGGCCGGCAGGAGGGTTCAGATACGCAGTATTTT
once | . | 15 | TRBJ2-3 | TRBV28 | CASSPPGGVADTQYF | TGTGCCAGCAGTCCCCCGGGGGGCGTAGCAGATACGCAGTATTTT
. | . | 14 | TRBJ2-7 | TRBV6-5 | CASSYAVRGGEQYF | TGTGCCAGCAGTTACGCCGTTCGTGGGGGCGAGCAGTACTTC